This TCR beta chain was documented in a study of blood T cell repertoires in COVID-19. Looking at the study overall: Spain, Italy and the United States supplied samples that represented acute and convalescent COVID-19. Sources were T cells, B-cell-depleted T cells, or PBMCs; the material itself was cDNA or gDNA.

The data were produced by immunoSEQ multiplex PCR, yet TCRdb's version contains in-frame clones alone and is incomplete. The sample consists of approximately 280,000 clones, around 88% of them appearing once. Trimming shortened V by 4 bases and J by 3 bases, and 15 bases separated the two germline ends. Germline CDR1 and CDR2: LGHNA and YNFKEQ. This CDR3 comprises 16 residues. Categorization into cohorts depended on clinical history that participants reported. Recovery among Cohort 3 donors was established by two negative PCRs, clearance, or symptom resolution. The receptor comes from a middle-aged woman who had recovered from COVID-19. The rearrangement links TRBV4-2 to TRBJ2-2, with D possibly TRBD2 on 6 matching bases. The sample was PBMCs or T cells enriched from blood (not recorded which). In DNA form, the CDR3 reads TGTGCCAGCAGCCCCCCCCTCGGGGGAGACACCGGGGAGCTGTTTTTT. It codes for CASSPPLGGDTGELFF.